A selection of T cell receptor beta chains follows, all from one sample in a study of shared clonotypes between healthy human individuals. TCRdb's table, derived via immunoSEQ multiplex PCR, lists solely in-frame clones and lacks some. Of about 1.1 million clones listed, 78% were seen once; the top ten hold more than 0.45%. Sequenced sample: memory CD4+ T cells from PBMCs. Receptors originate from a man aged 18 to 29 in good health. Some clones in this sample may be carry-over from other donors' samples. The CDR3 runs from the conserved cysteine through the conserved F or W. Fields, in order: V gene, clone size, J gene, D gene, CDR3 protein, CDR3 DNA. D genes are given only for firm matches. Where a row states a size, it is once, few, many or the class of an expanded clone; other rows omit it.

TRBV10-2,NA,TRBJ2-1,TRBD2,CASSPPGTSAIGYNEQFF,TGCGCCAGCAGCCCCCCCGGGACTAGCGCCATTGGTTACAATGAGCAGTTCTTC
TRBV18,NA,TRBJ2-1,TRBD2,CASSPAAGVTYEQFF,TGTGCCAGCTCACCAGCTGCGGGAGTGACTTATGAGCAGTTCTTC
TRBV7-8,NA,TRBJ2-1,NA,CASRGAGAGNYNEQFF,TGTGCCAGCAGAGGGGCCGGGGCAGGGAACTACAATGAGCAGTTCTTC
TRBV28,NA,TRBJ1-3,NA,CASSVQGGGNTIYF,TGTGCCAGCAGTGTACAGGGTGGTGGAAACACCATATATTTT
TRBV19,NA,TRBJ1-5,TRBD1,CASSIDGTGDRPQHF,TGTGCCAGTAGTATAGACGGGACAGGGGACCGGCCCCAGCATTTT
TRBV28,NA,TRBJ1-2,NA,CASSPRGGDGYTF,TGTGCCAGCAGTCCCAGGGGAGGGGATGGCTACACCTTC
TRBV28,NA,TRBJ1-2,TRBD1,CASSLTQRRDRAPGYTF,TGTGCCAGCAGTTTAACGCAAAGGAGGGACAGGGCCCCTGGCTACACCTTC
TRBV18,NA,TRBJ2-7,TRBD1,CASSPRQGAFYEQYF,TGTGCCAGCTCACCAAGACAGGGGGCGTTTTACGAGCAGTACTTC
TRBV7-9,NA,TRBJ2-7,NA,CASSYGQTTTYEQYF,TGTGCCAGCAGCTACGGACAGACTACAACCTACGAGCAGTACTTC
TRBV5-6,NA,TRBJ1-1,NA,CASSLLPDRRAEAFF,TGTGCCAGCAGCTTGCTCCCCGACAGGAGGGCCGAAGCTTTCTTT
TRBV7-2,once,TRBJ1-4,NA,CASSLGDRIKNEKLFF,TGTGCCAGCAGCCTGGGGGATCGGATTAAAAATGAAAAACTGTTTTTT
TRBV7-2,NA,TRBJ2-7,NA,CASSLASGSHYEQYF,TGTGCCAGCAGCTTAGCTTCGGGAAGCCACTACGAGCAGTACTTC
TRBV6-5,NA,TRBJ1-2,NA,CASSRDNYGYTF,TGTGCCAGCAGCCGGGACAACTATGGCTACACCTTC
TRBV11-2,NA,TRBJ2-7,NA,CASSLENWSYEQYF,TGTGCCAGCAGCTTAGAGAACTGGTCCTACGAGCAGTACTTC
TRBV9,once,TRBJ2-1,TRBD1,CASSPIQGYNEQFF,TGTGCCAGCAGCCCTATACAGGGGTACAATGAGCAGTTCTTC
TRBV7-3,once,TRBJ1-4,NA,CASSATDNEKLFF,TGTGCCAGCAGCGCTACGGATAATGAAAAACTGTTTTTT
TRBV4-1,NA,TRBJ2-3,TRBD1,CASSQPGQGTDTQYF,TGCGCCAGCAGCCAGCCGGGACAGGGAACAGATACGCAGTATTTT
TRBV5-6,NA,TRBJ1-2,NA,CASSFLQEEDGYTF,TGTGCCAGCAGCTTTCTCCAGGAGGAGGATGGCTACACCTTC
TRBV7-2,NA,TRBJ2-3,NA,CASSLSGGTQYF,TGTGCCAGCAGCCTTAGCGGCGGCACGCAGTATTTT
TRBV28,NA,TRBJ1-1,TRBD1,CASSSTGTGGTEAFF,TGTGCCAGCAGTTCCACCGGGACAGGGGGCACTGAAGCTTTCTTT
TRBV7-9,NA,TRBJ2-1,TRBD2,CASSRQPRLAGDEQFF,TGTGCCAGCAGCCGACAACCCCGGCTAGCGGGGGATGAGCAGTTCTTC
TRBV6-6,NA,TRBJ1-2,TRBD1,CASRPADRATVYGYTF,TGTGCCAGCAGACCCGCCGACAGGGCGACCGTCTATGGCTACACCTTC
TRBV18,NA,TRBJ2-7,NA,CASSPSGDSYEQYF,TGTGCCAGCTCACCATCAGGCGACTCCTACGAGCAGTACTTC
TRBV20-1,NA,TRBJ2-1,NA,CSATIRNEQFF,TGCAGTGCTACTATACGGAATGAGCAGTTCTTC
TRBV2,NA,TRBJ1-4,NA,CASNRDRNEKLFF,TGTGCCAGCAACCGGGACCGTAATGAAAAACTGTTTTTT
TRBV18,once,TRBJ2-5,NA,CASSPIQAQETQYF,TGTGCCAGCTCACCGATCCAGGCACAAGAGACCCAGTACTTC
TRBV28,NA,TRBJ2-5,TRBD2,CASSPGLAGGGETQYF,TGTGCCAGCAGCCCGGGACTAGCGGGAGGCGGGGAGACCCAGTACTTC
TRBV18,few,TRBJ2-1,NA,CASSPGATANNEQFF,TGTGCCAGCTCACCAGGGGCGACTGCTAACAATGAGCAGTTCTTC